This is a list of T cell receptor beta chains from one sample in a study of cytomegalovirus exposure and HLA in healthy donors. The table came from immunoSEQ multiplex PCR; TCRdb's copy has only in-frame clones and leaves some out. The sample has about 160,000 clones, and its top ten clones hold roughly 2%. The sample taken for sequencing was PBMCs. The receptors stem from a young man in good health and CMV-seronegative. Both conserved end residues are part of each CDR3. A D gene is named only where the DNA matches it firmly.

>TRBJ2-7|TRBV6-5|.
TGTGCCAGCAGCGGTAGCGTCTCCTACGAGCAGTACTTC
CASSGSVSYEQYF
>TRBJ1-2|TRBV9|.
TGTGCCAGCAGCTCAAGGGAGGGCAGGATATTCTATGGCTACACCTTC
CASSSREGRIFYGYTF
>TRBJ2-7|TRBV19|TRBD1
TGTGCCAGTAGCCCGACAGGGGTCTCCTACGAGCAGTACTTC
CASSPTGVSYEQYF
>TRBJ2-1|TRBV5-1|TRBD2
TGCGCCAGCAGCGTTAGCGGGAGGGCCTACAATGAGCAGTTCTTC
CASSVSGRAYNEQFF
>TRBJ1-1|TRBV28|TRBD1
TGTGCCAGCATCGGGACAGTGAACACTGAAGCTTTCTTT
CASIGTVNTEAFF
>TRBJ2-3|TRBV5-1|.
TGCGCCAGCAGCTTGGCATTTCGGGTAAACACAGATACGCAGTATTTT
CASSLAFRVNTDTQYF
>TRBJ2-6|TRBV2|TRBD1
TGTGCCAGCAGTGGTTGGTTGAGACAGGGGGCAAAAGGGGCCAACGTCCTGACTTTC
CASSGWLRQGAKGANVLTF
>TRBJ2-2|TRBV5-1|TRBD2
TGCGCCAGCACCGCTGGGACTAGCGGGAGGGCCGGCACCGGGGAGCTGTTTTTT
CASTAGTSGRAGTGELFF
>TRBJ2-7|TRBV6-5|.
TGTGCCAGCAGTTACTATTACGGGAAGGAGCAGTACTTC
CASSYYYGKEQYF
>TRBJ1-1|TRBV6-5|.
TGTGCCAGCAGTTACTTCAGGGCGAACACTGAAGCTTTCTTT
CASSYFRANTEAFF
>TRBJ1-6|TRBV2|.
TGTGCCAGCAGTGGCCAGATTAATTCACCCCTCCACTTT
CASSGQINSPLHF
>TRBJ2-7|TRBV19|.
TGTGCCAGTAGTATTGGGCCAACCTACGAGCAGTACTTC
CASSIGPTYEQYF
>TRBJ1-1|TRBV28|TRBD1
TGTGCCAGCAGTCCGTGGACAGGGAGCATGAACACTGAAGCTTTCTTT
CASSPWTGSMNTEAFF
>TRBJ2-1|TRBV5-4|.
TGTGCCAGCAGCTTGAGTAGCGGCAATGAGCAGTTCTTC
CASSLSSGNEQFF
>TRBJ2-7|TRBV9|TRBD2
TGTGCCAGCAGCGTAGGACTAGCGGGAGGGTTCTACGAGCAGTACTTC
CASSVGLAGGFYEQYF
>TRBJ2-2|TRBV10-3|.
TGTGCCATCTTAGAAGAGACGGGGAACACCGGGGAGCTGTTTTTT
CAILEETGNTGELFF
>TRBJ1-1|TRBV18|TRBD1
TGTGCCAGCTCACACGGACAGGTGGGGAGCACTGAAGCTTTCTTT
CASSHGQVGSTEAFF
>TRBJ2-2|TRBV5-4|TRBD2
TGTGCCAGCAGCTTGCTAGCGGGAGGATCCACCGGGGAGCTGTTTTTT
CASSLLAGGSTGELFF
>TRBJ2-7|TRBV5-8|TRBD1
TGTGCCAGCAGCTCGCCGAGGACAGGGGCCTACGAGCAGTACTTC
CASSSPRTGAYEQYF
>TRBJ2-1|TRBV5-4|TRBD2
TGTGCCAGCAGCTCGGGGGGACTAGCGGAATACAATGAGCAGTTCTTC
CASSSGGLAEYNEQFF
>TRBJ1-1|TRBV11-2|.
TGTGCCAGCAGCCCCCAGAGACAGGTGAACACTGAAGCTTTCTTT
CASSPQRQVNTEAFF
>TRBJ1-1|TRBV10-1|TRBD1
TGCGCCAGCAGTGAGAGGACAGGTTATATGAACACTGAAGCTTTCTTT
CASSERTGYMNTEAFF
>TRBJ1-2|TRBV27|TRBD1
TGTGCCAGCAGGGACAGGGAGATAGCTAACTATGGCTACACCTTC
CASRDREIANYGYTF
>TRBJ2-7|TRBV7-2|TRBD2
TGTGCCAGCAGCTATCTAGCGGGAGGGCACCACTACGAGCAGTACTTC
CASSYLAGGHHYEQYF
>TRBJ1-5|TRBV7-6|.
TGTGCCAGCAGCTTAGCGCCAGGGCCAATAGATCAGCCCCAGCATTTT
CASSLAPGPIDQPQHF
>TRBJ2-5|TRBV5-1|TRBD2
TGCGCCAGCAGCTTGGCGTCTAGCGGGGAACAAGAGACCCAGTACTTC
CASSLASSGEQETQYF
>TRBJ2-7|TRBV7-9|TRBD2
TGTGCCAGCAGTTCGTCTAGCGGGAGCATCCACGAGCAGTACTTC
CASSSSSGSIHEQYF
>TRBJ2-1|TRBV10-1|TRBD1
TGCGCCAGCAGTGAGTCGCACAGGGGGATGGACAATGAGCAGTTCTTC
CASSESHRGMDNEQFF